These 15 T cell receptor beta chains were all obtained from the same sample, sequenced in a study of blood T cell repertoires in COVID-19. TCRdb's table, derived via immunoSEQ multiplex PCR, lists solely in-frame clones and lacks some. The sample has 200,000 to 250,000 clones, less than 90% seen once. The sequenced material came from peripheral blood. The receptors shown here come from a woman aged 70-85 years with active or convalescent COVID-19.

V gene TRBV2 combines with J gene TRBJ2-6; 8 bases agree with TRBD1. The CDR3 is 15 amino acids. Germline V gene data show CDR1 as SNHLY and CDR2 as FYNNEI. Trimming cost V 4 bases and J 5 bases; bases outside gene matches: 4. CDR3 nucleotide sequence: TGTGCCAGCAGTGCCGGGACAGGTAGGGCCAACGTCCTGACTTTC. It encodes CASSAGTGRANVLTF.

The gene calls are TRBV5-1 and TRBJ2-1; TRBD2 might be the D (7 bases). The CDR3 sequence is 15 residues long. V lost 1 base to trimming and J lost 4 bases, with 12 bases between them. Germline CDR1 is SGHRS and CDR2 is YFSETQ. CDR3 amino acids: CASSLTGGPYNEQFF. CDR3 nucleotides: TGCGCCAGCAGCTTGACGGGGGGCCCGTACAATGAGCAGTTCTTC.

The V call is TRBV2, the J call TRBJ1-1; 10 bases line up with TRBD1. The CDR3 contains 15 residues. CDR1 SNHLY and CDR2 FYNNEI come from the germline V gene. The trim removed 6 bases at V and 1 base at J, leaving 5 bases unmatched. The CDR3 DNA reads TGTGCCAGCAGGGCGGGACAGGGGAAGAACACTGAAGCTTTCTTT. This translates into CASRAGQGKNTEAFF.

This clone was counted a single time. The rearrangement uses TRBV12-3 or TRBV12-4 and TRBJ2-7, with D possibly matching TRBD1 (6 bases). This CDR3 has 13 amino acids. The V gene lost 5 bases and the J gene lost 6 bases, with 14 bases spanning the gap. This CDR3 is CASSPGQPSEQYF. Written as DNA, the CDR3 is TGTGCCAGCAGTCCCGGACAGCCGAGCGAGCAGTACTTC.

The count of this clone is one. One end of the junction does not line up with germline, which may come from a read error. The rearrangement joins TRBV7-3 to TRBJ1-1; possible D gene TRBD1, 5 bases. Per germline, CDR1 SGHTA and CDR2 FQGTGA. This CDR3 is 15 amino acids long. CDR3 sequence reads: CASSLGGTGNPEAFF. The CDR3 nucleotides are TGTGCCAGCAGCCTAGGAGGGACCGGGAACCCTGAAGCTTTCTTT.

This rearrangement joins TRBV5-1 to TRBJ2-3, with no clear D. CDR1 is SGHRS and CDR2 is YFSETQ in the germline V gene. The CDR3 extends over 14 amino acids. Trimming shortened V by 0 bases and J by 6 bases, and 11 bases separated the two germline ends. CDR3 in amino acids: CASSLAVGRDTQYF. CDR3 bases: TGCGCCAGCAGCTTGGCCGTGGGCCGCGATACGCAGTATTTT.

This sequence joins TRBV7-2 and TRBJ2-2, with 7 bases fitting TRBD1. The germline V gene encodes CDR1 SGHTA and CDR2 FQGNSA. Trimming cost V 5 bases and J 7 bases; bases outside gene matches: 7. The CDR3 covers 14 residues. Written as DNA, the CDR3 is TGTGCCAGCAGCCTCGACAGGGCGGTCGGGGAGCTGTTTTTT. Translation: CASSLDRAVGELFF.

V usage is TRBV24-1 and J usage is TRBJ2-5; a weak D match, TRBD1 (6 bases). This CDR3 region has 13 residues. The germline V and J ends were trimmed by 7 bases and 3 bases, with 11 bases remaining between them. Germline V gives CDR1 KGHDR, CDR2 SFDVKD. The CDR3 DNA follows: TGTGCCACCAGGGGGGCCGAAGAAGAGACCCAGTACTTC. Residues: CATRGAEEETQYF.

The CDR3 DNA reads as TGTGCCAGCAGCTTAGAGCCGGATGAGCAGTTCTTC. This codes for CASSLEPDEQFF. The chain carries TRBV7-9 and TRBJ2-1; D not certain. This CDR3 region has 12 residues. The V end lost 1 base, the J end lost 8 bases, and 6 bases lay between the germline ends. In germline, CDR1 is SEHNR, CDR2 FQNEAQ (reference sequence).

The chain carries TRBV7-6 and TRBJ2-1; 8 nucleotides line up with TRBD2. V lost 4 bases and J lost 9; bases outside the gene matches: 11. The germline gives CDR1 SGHVS, CDR2 FNYEAQ. CDR3 size: 15 residues. The CDR3 DNA reads as TGTGCCAGCAGCTGGGGGGGCGGGAGGCGTGGTGAGCAGTTCTTC. Translation gives CASSWGGGRRGEQFF. Full variable domain (outside the CDR3, taken from reference TRBV7-6 and TRBJ2-1): GAGVSQSPRYKVTKRGQDVALRCDPISGHVSLYWYRQALGQGPEFLTYFNYEAQQDKSGLPNDRFSAERPEGSISTLTIQRTEQRDSAMYRCASSWGGGRRGEQFFGPGTRLTVL.

The rearrangement links TRBV5-1 to TRBJ2-7, with 8 bases fitting TRBD2. CDR1 is SGHRS and CDR2 is YFSETQ in the germline V gene. The V gene end was trimmed by 0 bases and the J gene end by 2 bases; junction bases not matched to a gene: 4. There are 15 residues in the CDR3. Here the CDR3 DNA reads TGCGCCAGCAGCTTGGCGGCGGGGGGTACCTACGAGCAGTACTTC. Protein sequence: CASSLAAGGTYEQYF.

The V call is TRBV7-2, the J call TRBJ1-4, with D possibly matching TRBD1 (6 bases). CDR1 is SGHTA, CDR2 FQGNSA, per germline. Trimming removed 5 bases from V and 11 bases from J, with 21 bases in between. The CDR3 runs to 15 residues. CDR3 sequence (DNA): TGTGCCAGCAGCCTAGGGGGGGGGACGACAGTTAAACTGTTTTTT. It yields the protein CASSLGGGTTVKLFF.

This clone appeared once. The chain is built from TRBV19 and TRBJ1-6; 7 positions agree with TRBD1. The ends lost 6 bases at V and 2 bases at J; junction bases unmatched: 1. This CDR3 has 14 amino acids. Per the germline V gene, CDR1 is LNHDA and CDR2 is SQIVND (reference sequence). CDR3 sequence: CASRGTAYNSPLHF. CDR3 DNA: TGTGCCAGTAGGGGGACAGCCTATAATTCACCCCTCCACTTT.

This clone was seen more than once but under ten times. This chain joins TRBV7-2 and TRBJ2-2; 8 nucleotides align to TRBD1. This CDR3 comprises 18 residues. Unmatched junction bases numbered 12, after V lost 3 bases and J lost 3 bases. Germline V gene data show CDR1 as SGHTA and CDR2 as FQGNSA. The CDR3 DNA is TGTGCCAGCAGCTTGTCGTCAACAGGGGGAGGCGACACCGGGGAGCTGTTTTTT. Residues: CASSLSSTGGGDTGELFF.

This sequence joins TRBV7-9 and TRBJ1-1, with a weak D call TRBD1 (5 bases). Germline V gives CDR1 SEHNR, CDR2 FQNEAQ (reference sequence). Trimming removed 2 bases from V and 2 bases from J, with 15 bases in between. The CDR3 covers 16 residues. CDR3 nucleotide sequence: TGTGCCAGCAGCTTATGGGACGGGGGTCCTAACACTGAAGCTTTCTTT. This encodes CASSLWDGGPNTEAFF.